A selection of T cell receptor beta chains follows, all from one sample in a study of vaccination effects on CD4 cells after COVID-19. Their antigens are not known. Only in-frame clones appear in the TCRdb table, and some are missing; sequencing was by immunoSEQ multiplex PCR. The repertoire holds around 69,000 clones, 70% to 85% seen once, with less than 2% in the top ten. The sample consisted of CD4+ T cells from PBMCs cultured with HCoV-229E spike peptides, taken after COVID-19 vaccination. The receptor source for this set is a human donor who received a COVID-19 vaccine. CDR3s include the opening cysteine and the closing phenylalanine or tryptophan. A D gene is named only where the DNA matches it firmly. Clone size is stated in some rows and not others, as once, few, many or a class when expanded.

CDR3nt,CDR3aa,j_gene,v_gene,abundance,d_gene
TGTGCCAGCAGGACAGGGAAGACTGAAGCTTTCTTT,CASRTGKTEAFF,TRBJ1-1,TRBV6-5,.,TRBD1
TGTGCCAGTAGTATAGGCGGGGGGGCTCAGTATGAGCAGTTCTTC,CASSIGGGAQYEQFF,TRBJ2-1,TRBV19,.,TRBD2
TGCGCCAGCAGCTTGGCCGGGCTTGAGCAGTTCTTC,CASSLAGLEQFF,TRBJ2-1,TRBV5-1,.,.
TGTGCCAGCAGCCCAAGCGTGCCTTCGAACACTGAAGCTTTCTTT,CASSPSVPSNTEAFF,TRBJ1-1,TRBV7-8,few,.
TGTGCCAGCAGCGTAGGACAGGGAGGCACAGATACGCAGTATTTT,CASSVGQGGTDTQYF,TRBJ2-3,TRBV9,few,TRBD1
TGTGCCAGCAATCGGACGTCTCAAGAGACCCAGTACTTC,CASNRTSQETQYF,TRBJ2-5,TRBV6-4,.,.
TGTGCCAGCAGCTTGGTTGGGGCAGGGGCCCGTTCTGATACGCAGTATTTT,CASSLVGAGARSDTQYF,TRBJ2-3,TRBV5-6,.,.
TGCGCCAGCAGCTTGATTTTGACAGGGGGGCAGCGTGAGCAGTTCTTC,CASSLILTGGQREQFF,TRBJ2-1,TRBV5-1,.,TRBD1
TGTGCCAGCAGTTATGGACAGGGGGGCCTCTATGGCTACACCTTC,CASSYGQGGLYGYTF,TRBJ1-2,TRBV6-6,.,TRBD1
TGTGCCAGCAGCGTAGGAGGGGGACGCACTGAAGCTTTCTTT,CASSVGGGRTEAFF,TRBJ1-1,TRBV9,.,.
TGTGCCAGCAGTTCCCAGACGGAGTACCAAGAGACCCAGTACTTC,CASSSQTEYQETQYF,TRBJ2-5,TRBV6-2/TRBV6-3,.,.
TGCGCCAGCAGCCACCCGTCAGGGGACCTAAAATCTATTGGCTTAGAGTGGAAGAACACTGAAGCTTTCTTT,CASSHPSGDLKSIGLEWKNTEAFF,TRBJ1-1,TRBV5-1,.,.
TGTGCCAGCAGCCGACCGCCGGGACAGGGAGGGAACACTGAAGCTTTCTTT,CASSRPPGQGGNTEAFF,TRBJ1-1,TRBV5-5,few,TRBD1
TGTGCCAGCAGTTCAACTAGCGGGGGGGCAGATACGCAGTATTTT,CASSSTSGGADTQYF,TRBJ2-3,TRBV6-2/TRBV6-3,few,TRBD2
TGTGCCAGCAGCCGCACGAAGATGGAGACCCAGTACTTC,CASSRTKMETQYF,TRBJ2-5,TRBV7-2,.,.
TGCGCCAGCAGCTTGGAGCCGATCCCATACAATGAGCAGTTCTTC,CASSLEPIPYNEQFF,TRBJ2-1,TRBV5-1,.,.
TGTGCCAGCAGCCCGGGGACAGGGGGCAAATACAATGAGCAGTTCTTC,CASSPGTGGKYNEQFF,TRBJ2-1,TRBV7-3,.,TRBD1
TGTGCCAGCAGCAAAACAGGGGTCCATGGCTACACCTTC,CASSKTGVHGYTF,TRBJ1-2,TRBV7-2,.,TRBD1
TGTGCCAGCAGACTGGGACAGCCCTTCTCCTATGGCTACACCTTC,CASRLGQPFSYGYTF,TRBJ1-2,TRBV6-5,.,TRBD1
TGCGCCAGCAGCTTGGCCGGGGGTAGGACTGGGGCCAACGTCCTGACTTTC,CASSLAGGRTGANVLTF,TRBJ2-6,TRBV5-1,.,.
TGTGCCAGCAGCCATTCCGACGGAATGAACACTGAAGCTTTCTTT,CASSHSDGMNTEAFF,TRBJ1-1,TRBV3-1/TRBV3-2,few,.
TGTGCCAGCAGCTTGGTCCCTAAGTCACCCCTCCACTTT,CASSLVPKSPLHF,TRBJ1-6,TRBV5-4,few,.
TGTGCCAGCAGCGGAAGGAGGTCGCTGAACACTGAAGCTTTCTTT,CASSGRRSLNTEAFF,TRBJ1-1,TRBV11-3,.,.
TGTGCCAGCAGCCGCACCAGCACGGGCTACACCTTC,CASSRTSTGYTF,TRBJ1-2,TRBV5-6,.,.
TGTGCCAGCAGCTCCGGCAGCCTGGCTGGCTACACCTTC,CASSSGSLAGYTF,TRBJ1-2,TRBV3-1/TRBV3-2,.,.
TGTGCCAGCAGCTTTTTTTCGGTGAACACCGGGGAGCTGTTTTTT,CASSFFSVNTGELFF,TRBJ2-2,TRBV7-2,.,.
TGTGCCAGCAGTGTAGTAGAGACCCAGTACTTC,CASSVVETQYF,TRBJ2-5,TRBV2,.,.
TGTGCCAGCAGCGTAGATCTCCAGGGCACTGAAGCTTTCTTT,CASSVDLQGTEAFF,TRBJ1-1,TRBV9,.,.
TGCGCCAGCAGCCAAGACTTAACGAGGGTAGAGACCCAGTACTTC,CASSQDLTRVETQYF,TRBJ2-5,TRBV4-1,.,.
TGTGCCAGCAGTTACGATGGTAGCGGGTACTCCTACAATGAGCAGTTCTTC,CASSYDGSGYSYNEQFF,TRBJ2-1,TRBV6-2/TRBV6-3,.,TRBD2
TGTGCCAGCAGCTTAGGGACTAGCGGCCAAGAGACCCAGTACTTC,CASSLGTSGQETQYF,TRBJ2-5,TRBV7-2,.,TRBD2
TGTGCCACCAGCAGAGATAGGGGGACAGCCCCCGGTGGCTACACCTTC,CATSRDRGTAPGGYTF,TRBJ1-2,TRBV15,.,TRBD1
TGTGCCACCAGTGATTTAGGGGGGCCCCAAGAGACCCAGTACTTC,CATSDLGGPQETQYF,TRBJ2-5,TRBV24-1,.,.
TGCGCCAGCAGCCAAGAGACCACAGGGCCTGGGGCCAACGTCCTGACTTTC,CASSQETTGPGANVLTF,TRBJ2-6,TRBV4-1,.,.